This T cell receptor (beta chain) was recorded in a study of tissue T cells after allogeneic stem cell transplantation. Study-wide findings and caveats: Shared clones across patients were few; motif clustering revealed tissue-specific shared signatures.

Profiling relied on immunoSEQ multiplex PCR, and the TCRdb table lists in-frame clones only, not all of them. The top ten hold around 8.9% of the sample, which has over 1,500 clones, 60% to 85% seen once. Several lines of graft-versus-host disease therapy were given to all patients, all with gastrointestinal involvement. The CDR3 spans 15 residues. Germline V gene lookup returns CDR1 SGHAT and CDR2 FQNNGV. Trimming cost V 1 base and J 3 bases, with 12 bases left between them. Worth noting for this clone: Antigen specificity is unknown.

Sample: colon tissue, taken at autopsy. This receptor was taken from a male patient aged 35 to 70 with steroid-refractory graft-versus-host disease after an allogeneic stem cell transplant. Some of the T cells may derive from the graft donor. The rearrangement joins TRBV11-2 to TRBJ1-1; the D is unclear. The CDR3 here is CASSLGMSGDTEAFF. The CDR3 bases are TGTGCCAGCAGCTTAGGCATGTCCGGTGACACTGAAGCTTTCTTT.